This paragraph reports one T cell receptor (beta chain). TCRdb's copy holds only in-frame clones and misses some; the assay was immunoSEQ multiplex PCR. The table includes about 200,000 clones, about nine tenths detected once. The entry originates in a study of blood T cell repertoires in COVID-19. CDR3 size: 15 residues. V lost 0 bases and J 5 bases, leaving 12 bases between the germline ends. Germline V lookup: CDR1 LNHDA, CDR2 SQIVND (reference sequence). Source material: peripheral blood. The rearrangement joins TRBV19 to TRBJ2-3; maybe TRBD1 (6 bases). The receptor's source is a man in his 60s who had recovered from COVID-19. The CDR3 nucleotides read TGTGCCAGTAGTATAGAGAACCTAGGGGGAGATACGCAGTATTTT. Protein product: CASSIENLGGDTQYF.